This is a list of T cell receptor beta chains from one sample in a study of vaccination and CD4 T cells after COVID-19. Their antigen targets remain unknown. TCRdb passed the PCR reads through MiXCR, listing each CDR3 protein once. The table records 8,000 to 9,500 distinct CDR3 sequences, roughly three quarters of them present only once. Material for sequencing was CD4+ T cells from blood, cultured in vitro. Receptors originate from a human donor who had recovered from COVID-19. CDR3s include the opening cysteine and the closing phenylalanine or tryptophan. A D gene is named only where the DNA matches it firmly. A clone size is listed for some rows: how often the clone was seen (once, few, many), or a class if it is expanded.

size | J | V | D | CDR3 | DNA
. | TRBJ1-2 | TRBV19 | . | CASSVRDTHGPNYGYTF | TGTGCCAGTAGTGTACGGGACACCCATGGGCCTAACTATGGCTACACCTTC
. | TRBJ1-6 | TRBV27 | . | CASSLTPGQFNSPLHF | TGTGCCAGCAGTTTAACCCCCGGACAGTTCAATTCACCCCTCCACTTT
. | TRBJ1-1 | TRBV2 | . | CASSVSQKAFF | TGTGCCAGCAGTGTTAGCCAGAAAGCTTTCTTT
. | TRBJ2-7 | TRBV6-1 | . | CASSPGLDSSYEQYF | TGTGCCAGCAGTCCTGGGTTGGACAGCTCCTACGAGCAGTACTTC
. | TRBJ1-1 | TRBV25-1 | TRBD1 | CASSSGQVGGTEAFF | TGTGCCAGCAGCTCGGGACAGGTGGGAGGCACTGAAGCTTTCTTT
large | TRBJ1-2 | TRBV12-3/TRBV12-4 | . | CASSYRGTYGYTF | TGTGCCAGCAGTTATCGGGGGACCTATGGCTACACCTTC
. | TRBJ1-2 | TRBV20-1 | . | CSARSAGAGGYTF | TGCAGTGCTAGGTCTGCAGGGGCAGGTGGCTACACCTTC
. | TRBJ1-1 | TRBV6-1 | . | CASSQDRRTNTEAFF | TGTGCCAGCAGTCAAGACAGGCGGACGAACACTGAAGCTTTCTTT
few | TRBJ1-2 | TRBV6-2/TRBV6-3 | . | CASTGFYGYTF | TGTGCCAGCACAGGGTTCTATGGCTACACCTTC
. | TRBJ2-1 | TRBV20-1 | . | CSASENYHNEQFF | TGCAGTGCTAGTGAAAACTACCACAATGAGCAGTTCTTC
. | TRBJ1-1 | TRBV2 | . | CASSESGREGFF | TGTGCCAGCAGTGAATCGGGGCGCGAAGGTTTCTTT
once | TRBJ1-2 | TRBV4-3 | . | CASSHIAQGGYTF | TGCGCCAGCAGCCACATAGCCCAGGGGGGCTACACCTTC
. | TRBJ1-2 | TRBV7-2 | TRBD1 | CASSSGQGNGYTF | TGTGCCAGCAGCTCGGGACAGGGCAATGGCTACACCTTC
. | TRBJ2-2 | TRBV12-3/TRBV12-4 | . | CASSSLGTGELFF | TGTGCCAGCAGTTCCCTGGGCACCGGGGAGCTGTTTTTT
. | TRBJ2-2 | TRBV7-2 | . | CASSLVYRVTGELFF | TGTGCCAGCAGCTTAGTATACAGGGTCACCGGGGAGCTGTTTTTT
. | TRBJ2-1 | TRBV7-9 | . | CASSLTPRISHERARINNEQFF | TGTGCCAGCAGCTTAACTCCCCGAATATCACATGAGCGGGCCAGGATAAACAATGAGCAGTTCTTC
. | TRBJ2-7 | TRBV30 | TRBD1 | CAWSVTGGVYEQYF | TGTGCCTGGAGTGTAACAGGGGGAGTTTACGAGCAGTACTTC
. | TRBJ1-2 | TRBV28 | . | CASSLFYGYTF | TGTGCCAGCAGTTTATTCTATGGCTACACCTTC
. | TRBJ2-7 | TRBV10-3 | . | CATERLGQKGQQYF | TGTGCCACCGAAAGACTTGGACAGAAAGGGCAGCAGTACTTC
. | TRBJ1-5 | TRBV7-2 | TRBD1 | CASSFSSGTGTLRSNQPQHF | TGTGCCAGCAGCTTCAGCTCCGGGACAGGGACCCTCCGTAGCAATCAGCCCCAGCATTTT
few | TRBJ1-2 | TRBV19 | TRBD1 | CASSMTGGSQSYGYTF | TGTGCCAGTAGTATGACAGGGGGAAGTCAAAGCTATGGCTACACCTTC
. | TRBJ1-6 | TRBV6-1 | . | CASSPRAVSSYNSPLHF | TGTGCCAGCAGCCCAAGGGCAGTGAGCTCCTATAATTCACCCCTCCACTTT
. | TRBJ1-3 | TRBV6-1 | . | CASSQQQGSHSGNTIYF | TGTGCCAGCAGTCAACAACAGGGATCCCACTCTGGAAACACCATATATTTT
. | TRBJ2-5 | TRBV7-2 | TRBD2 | CASSKSGTSQETQYF | TGTGCCAGCAGCAAATCCGGGACTAGCCAAGAGACCCAGTACTTC
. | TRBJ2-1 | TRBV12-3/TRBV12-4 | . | CASSFLGGEQFF | TGTGCCAGCAGTTTTCTCGGGGGTGAGCAGTTCTTC
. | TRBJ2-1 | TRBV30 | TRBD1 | CAWSAYRGNEQFF | TGTGCCTGGAGTGCGTACAGGGGTAATGAGCAGTTCTTC
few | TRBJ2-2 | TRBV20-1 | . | CSARDVGWAAPSTGELFF | TGCAGTGCTAGAGATGTCGGGTGGGCAGCCCCTTCGACCGGGGAGCTGTTTTTT
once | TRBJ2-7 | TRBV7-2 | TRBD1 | CASSFGTGDGEQYF | TGTGCCAGCAGCTTTGGGACAGGTGATGGAGAGCAGTACTTC
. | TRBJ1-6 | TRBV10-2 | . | CASTSRDSPLHF | TGCGCCAGCACCAGTCGGGATTCACCCCTCCACTTT
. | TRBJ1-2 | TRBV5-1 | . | CASSLRTGGRDYGYTF | TGCGCCAGCAGCTTGAGAACGGGGGGAAGGGACTATGGCTACACCTTC
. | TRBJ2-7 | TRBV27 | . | CASRLSGSYEQYF | TGTGCCAGCCGCCTCTCGGGGTCCTACGAGCAGTACTTC
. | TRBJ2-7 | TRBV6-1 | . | CASSPRGSSEQYF | TGTGCCAGCAGTCCCAGGGGAAGTTCCGAGCAGTACTTC
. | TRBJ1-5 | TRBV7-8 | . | CASSLEGRQPQHF | TGTGCCAGCAGCTTAGAGGGCCGGCAGCCCCAGCATTTT
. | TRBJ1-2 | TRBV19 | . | CASSIGGRGYGYTF | TGTGCCAGTAGTATAGGGGGGAGAGGCTATGGCTACACCTTC
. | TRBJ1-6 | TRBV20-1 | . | CSARDTREGNSPLHF | TGCAGTGCTAGGGATACCAGGGAAGGCAATTCACCCCTCCACTTT
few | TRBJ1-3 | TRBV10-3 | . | CAISRSIGPGYTIYF | TGTGCCATCAGTCGCTCGATAGGGCCGGGGTACACCATATATTTT
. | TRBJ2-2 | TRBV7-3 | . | CASSPQLGGTGELFF | TGTGCCAGCAGCCCCCAGCTTGGGGGCACCGGGGAGCTGTTTTTT
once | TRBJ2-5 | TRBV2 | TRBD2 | CASTGSGGDQETQYF | TGTGCCAGCACAGGGAGCGGGGGGGACCAAGAGACCCAGTACTTC
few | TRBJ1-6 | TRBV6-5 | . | CASSYQGGGDGNSPLHF | TGTGCCAGCAGTTACCAGGGAGGGGGGGATGGAAATTCACCCCTCCACTTT
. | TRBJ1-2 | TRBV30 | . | CAWSVRQGHYGYTF | TGTGCCTGGAGTGTCCGGCAGGGGCACTATGGCTACACCTTC
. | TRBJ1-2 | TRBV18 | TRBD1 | CASSRFRDRADGYTF | TGTGCCAGCTCACGCTTCCGGGACAGGGCGGATGGCTACACCTTC
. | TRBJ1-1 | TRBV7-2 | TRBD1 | CASSFGTGGGTEAFF | TGTGCCAGCAGCTTCGGGACAGGGGGGGGCACTGAAGCTTTCTTT
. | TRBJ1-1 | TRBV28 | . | CATQGPTEAFF | TGTGCCACCCAGGGGCCCACTGAAGCTTTCTTT
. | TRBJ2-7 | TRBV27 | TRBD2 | CASSLTGTSGAHSYEQYF | TGTGCCAGCAGTTTAACCGGGACTAGCGGGGCACACTCCTACGAGCAGTACTTC
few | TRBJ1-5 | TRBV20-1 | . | CSARVPGEGQPQHF | TGCAGTGCTAGGGTTCCGGGTGAAGGTCAGCCCCAGCATTTT
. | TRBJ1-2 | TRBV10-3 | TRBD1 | CAISGPSGQDYGYTF | TGTGCCATCAGTGGCCCCTCTGGACAGGACTATGGCTACACCTTC
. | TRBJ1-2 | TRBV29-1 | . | CSVDAGSYGYTF | TGCAGCGTTGATGCAGGATCCTATGGCTACACCTTC
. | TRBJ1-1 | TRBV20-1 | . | CSARDGGPSSEAFF | TGCAGTGCTAGAGATGGGGGACCAAGCTCTGAAGCTTTCTTT
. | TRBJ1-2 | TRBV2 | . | CASSIQGVYGYTF | TGTGCCAGCAGCATACAGGGCGTCTATGGCTACACCTTC
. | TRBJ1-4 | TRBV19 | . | CASSTPYGEKLFF | TGTGCCAGTAGTACCCCCTACGGTGAAAAACTGTTTTTT
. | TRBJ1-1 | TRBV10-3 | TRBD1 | CAISESTGSEAFF | TGTGCCATCAGTGAGTCGACAGGGTCTGAAGCTTTCTTT
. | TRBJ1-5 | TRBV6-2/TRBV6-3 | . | CASSSRPPRGNQPQHF | TGTGCCAGCAGTTCCCGGCCCCCACGGGGCAATCAGCCCCAGCATTTT